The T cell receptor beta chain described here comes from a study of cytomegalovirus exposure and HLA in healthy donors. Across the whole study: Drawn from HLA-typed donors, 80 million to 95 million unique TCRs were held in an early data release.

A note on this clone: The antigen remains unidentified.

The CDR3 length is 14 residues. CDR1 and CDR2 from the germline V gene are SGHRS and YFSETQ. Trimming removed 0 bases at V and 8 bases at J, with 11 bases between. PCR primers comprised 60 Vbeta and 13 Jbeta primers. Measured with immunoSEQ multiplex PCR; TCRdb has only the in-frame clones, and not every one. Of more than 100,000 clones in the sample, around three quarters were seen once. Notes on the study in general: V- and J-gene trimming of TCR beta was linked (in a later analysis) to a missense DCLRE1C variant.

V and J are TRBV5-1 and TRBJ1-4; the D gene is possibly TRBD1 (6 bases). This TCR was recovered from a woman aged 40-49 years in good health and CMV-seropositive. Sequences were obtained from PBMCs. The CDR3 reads CASSLGQGKEKLFF. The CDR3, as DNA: TGCGCCAGCAGCTTGGGGCAGGGGAAGGAAAAACTGTTTTTT.